These 21 T cell receptor beta chains came from one sample sequenced in a study of blood T cells in healthy people across ages. A second PCR of 7 to 11 cycles used a sample-barcoded 5' primer and a J-beta primer mix. TCRdb passed the 5' RACE reads through MiXCR, listing each CDR3 protein once. The sample includes 790,000 or so distinct CDR3 sequences, more than 55% of them seen just once. The material sequenced was blood. The receptors were gathered from a middle-aged man in good health.

This clonotype was detected only a few times. The CDR3 sequence: CSARDPATGWASYEQYF. The CDR3 bases are TGCAGTGCTAGAGATCCCGCGACAGGGTGGGCCTCCTACGAGCAGTACTTC. The V and J genes are TRBV20-1 and TRBJ2-7; 7 bases map to TRBD1. This CDR3 has 17 residues. V was pared by 0 bases and J by 0 bases, with 11 bases of the junction left unmatched. The V gene's germline CDR1 is DFQATT and CDR2 SNEGSKA (reference sequence).

This chain uses TRBV5-1 with TRBJ2-5; D might be TRBD1 (6 bases). The CDR3 consists of 14 residues. The V gene's germline CDR1 is SGHRS and CDR2 YFSETQ. V lost 4 bases and J lost 3, with 13 bases in between. Written as DNA, the CDR3 is TGCGCCAGCAGCAGAGAAACAGGGAAAGAGACCCAGTACTTC. Amino acid sequence: CASSRETGKETQYF.

This clonotype showed up just a few times. The gene calls are TRBV20-1 and TRBJ2-1; D not certain. V gave up 4 bases and J gave up 5 bases, with 9 bases separating them. The CDR3 loop spans 12 amino acids. The germline V gene has CDR1 DFQATT and CDR2 SNEGSKA (reference sequence). Here the CDR3 reads CSAKDENNEQFF. In DNA, the CDR3 is TGCAGTGCTAAGGACGAAAACAATGAGCAGTTCTTC.

This clonotype came up a few times. The J gene is TRBJ1-4, the V gene TRBV7-2; D unresolved. CDR1 and CDR2 (germline): SGHTA, FQGNSA. V shed 3 bases and J shed 2 bases, with 1 base lying between them. The CDR3 totals 12 residues. Here the CDR3 reads CASSFTNEKLFF. DNA of the CDR3: TGTGCCAGCAGCTTTACTAATGAAAAACTGTTTTTT.

The chain has TRBV15 and TRBJ2-7, with a weak D call TRBD1 (5 bases). Germline CDR1 is LNHNV and CDR2 is YYDKDF (reference sequence). The CDR3 sequence is 15 residues long. V lost 0 bases to trimming and J lost 0 bases, with 9 bases between them. DNA of the CDR3: TGTGCCACCAGCAGAGATACAGGTAGCTCCTACGAGCAGTACTTC. As protein: CATSRDTGSSYEQYF.

V usage is TRBV5-6 and J usage is TRBJ2-7, with TRBD1 as a possible D gene (6 bases). Deletions cut 4 bases from V and 7 bases from J, with 18 bases between. The CDR3 spans 14 residues. Germline V lookup: CDR1 SGHDT, CDR2 YYEEEE. DNA of the CDR3: TGTGCCAGCAGCCCGGCGTGGGGGCACAATGAGCAGTACTTC. This sequence encodes CASSPAWGHNEQYF.

The V call is TRBV3-1, the J call TRBJ2-5; D ambiguous. The V gene's germline CDR1 is LGHDT and CDR2 YNNKEL (reference sequence). V lost 4 bases, J lost 2 bases, and 5 bases lay in between. CDR3 length: 12 residues. The CDR3 sequence: CASSRFQETQYF. CDR3 sequence (DNA): TGTGCCAGCAGCCGCTTTCAAGAGACCCAGTACTTC.

The gene calls are TRBV3-1 and TRBJ2-7; the match to TRBD2 covers 13 bases. V trimming: 1 base; J trimming: 4 bases; junction bases outside the gene matches: 13. Germline CDR1 and CDR2: LGHDT and YNNKEL (reference sequence). This CDR3 has 19 amino acids. CDR3 sequence (DNA): TGTGCCAGCAGCCAAGCCCCTGCACTAGCGGGAGGGCCGAGTTACGAGCAGTACTTC. Its translation is CASSQAPALAGGPSYEQYF.

The genes are TRBV29-1 and TRBJ2-3; D possibly uses TRBD1 or TRBD2 (5 bases each). CDR1 and CDR2 from the germline V gene are SQVTM and ANQGSEA. The V gene lost 7 bases and the J gene lost 0 bases, with 14 bases spanning the gap. The CDR3 totals 14 residues. CDR3 bases: TGCAGCGGGTTCGGGACCTCTAGCACAGATACGCAGTATTTT. It is translated as CSGFGTSSTDTQYF.

This clonotype was seen only a few times. The rearrangement joins TRBV29-1 to TRBJ2-4; D may be TRBD2 (5 bases). The J call may be wrong; the DNA end is better matched by TRBJ2-5. This CDR3 is built from 11 residues. CDR1 SQVTM and CDR2 ANQGSEA come from the germline V gene. CDR3 in DNA: TGCAGCGTTGAACTAGCTGAGACCCAGTACTTC. It codes for CSVELAETQYF.

This clonotype has only a few counts. This chain uses TRBV29-1 with TRBJ2-7; D might be TRBD1 or TRBD2, each matching 5 bases. V lost 6 bases and J lost 2, with 5 bases in between. The CDR3 spans 10 residues. The V gene's germline CDR1 is SQVTM and CDR2 ANQGSEA. The chain's CDR3 is CSVGAYEQYF. DNA for the CDR3: TGCAGCGTGGGGGCCTACGAGCAGTACTTC.

This clonotype has at least ten counts. The chain links TRBV20-1 to TRBJ2-3, with D tentatively TRBD1 (6 bases). Germline V lookup: CDR1 DFQATT, CDR2 SNEGSKA (reference sequence). This CDR3 spans 18 amino acids. Trimming stripped 6 bases from V and 6 bases from J, with 31 bases between. The CDR3, as DNA: TGCAGTGCCACATTCGTCGGGATAGGGGGAGCCCAGGGGGATACGCAGTATTTT. Translation gives CSATFVGIGGAQGDTQYF.

This chain connects TRBV7-9 to TRBJ1-4; D not resolved. The CDR3 covers 14 residues. The V and J ends lost 4 bases and 1 base respectively, with 7 bases between them. Germline V gene data show CDR1 as SEHNR and CDR2 as FQNEAQ (reference sequence). CDR3 in amino acids: CASSWTQTNEKLFF. The CDR3 DNA sequence: TGTGCCAGCAGCTGGACTCAAACTAATGAAAAACTGTTTTTT.

Note on this clonotype: Given a much more abundant clone one base away, this may be a read error. V and J are TRBV5-1 and TRBJ2-5; a weak D match, TRBD1 (6 bases). This CDR3 spans 13 amino acids. The germline V gene has CDR1 SGHRS and CDR2 YFSETQ. This chain's CDR3 is CAGSSGQKETQYF. DNA for the CDR3: TGCGCCGGCAGCTCGGGACAAAAAGAGACCCAGTACTTC. The whole variable domain, filled in from reference TRBV5-1 and TRBJ2-5, reads KAGVTQTPRYLIKTRGQQVTLSCSPISGHRSVSWYQQTPGQGLQFLFEYFSETQRNKGNFPGRFSGRQFSNSRSEMNVSTLELGDSALYLCAGSSGQKETQYFGPGTRLLVL.

This clonotype occurred a few times. The chain couples TRBV20-1 to TRBJ2-3; 8 bases align to TRBD1. There are 14 residues in the CDR3. V trimming: 4 bases; J trimming: 1 base; junction bases outside the gene matches: 4. Germline values: CDR1 DFQATT, CDR2 SNEGSKA (reference sequence). The CDR3 reads CSAIETGGTDTQYF. CDR3 DNA: TGCAGTGCTATAGAGACAGGGGGCACAGATACGCAGTATTTT.

This chain joins TRBV20-1 and TRBJ1-2; no firm D call. Germline values: CDR1 DFQATT, CDR2 SNEGSKA (reference sequence). This CDR3 is built from 14 residues. The V gene lost 5 bases and the J gene lost 4 bases, with 17 bases spanning the gap. CDR3 sequence: CSAPPYKSGYGYTF. As DNA, the CDR3 is TGCAGTGCTCCACCCTACAAGAGCGGCTATGGCTACACCTTC.

This clonotype was picked up one time. The genes are TRBV11-1 and TRBJ1-4, with D perhaps TRBD1 (6 bases). CDR1 and CDR2 (germline): SGHAT, FQDESV (reference sequence). The V end was cut by 5 bases, the J end by 3 bases, with 7 bases between. This CDR3 is 13 amino acids long. The CDR3 DNA reads as TGTGCCAGCAGCAAGGGGGCTAATGAAAAACTGTTTTTT. Translated, it gives CASSKGANEKLFF.

The chain employs TRBV20-1 and TRBJ2-1; 11 nucleotides align to TRBD2. Germline values: CDR1 DFQATT, CDR2 SNEGSKA (reference sequence). The CDR3 sequence is 17 residues long. V lost 1 base to trimming and J lost 4 bases; unmatched junction nucleotides: 9. The chain's CDR3 is CSARVTSGKGPYNEQFF. CDR3 nucleotides: TGCAGTGCTAGAGTGACTAGCGGGAAGGGGCCATACAATGAGCAGTTCTTC.

The J gene is TRBJ2-7, the V gene TRBV7-8; D tentatively fits TRBD1 or TRBD2 (5 bases each). V was shortened by 4 bases and J by 7 bases, with 17 bases between the two germline ends. CDR1 is SGHVS, CDR2 FQNEAQ, per germline. The CDR3 extends over 14 amino acids. As DNA, the CDR3 is TGTGCCAGCAGCTCCGGGACGCGGGTGGATGAGCAGTACTTC. It translates to CASSSGTRVDEQYF.

This sequence joins TRBV7-2 and TRBJ1-5; 12 bases fit TRBD1. The V gene's germline CDR1 is SGHTA and CDR2 FQGNSA. V gave up 1 base and J gave up 7 bases; unmatched junction bases: 8. The CDR3 loop spans 17 amino acids. The CDR3 nucleotides are TGTGCCAGCAGCTTAGTAGGGGGACAGGGGGCTGGACAGCCCCAGCATTTT. This gives the protein CASSLVGGQGAGQPQHF.

The genes are TRBV28 and TRBJ2-7, with D possibly TRBD2 on 5 matching bases. The J call is doubtful: the DNA matches TRBJ2-5 better. The V gene's germline CDR1 is MDHEN and CDR2 SYDVKM. The CDR3 has 14 residues. The DNA of the CDR3 is TGTGCCAGCAGTTTCTCGACGAGGGCTGAGACCCAGTACTTC. Translated: CASSFSTRAETQYF.